Listed below are T cell receptor beta chains from one sample, sequenced in a study of beta chain features in type 1 diabetes. The method was immunoSEQ multiplex PCR; TCRdb's version includes in-frame clones alone and lacks a portion of them. The sample holds about 900,000 clones; 15% to 20% are singletons and the top ten take 0.023%. Sequencing input: naive CD4+ T cells from blood. The source of these receptors is a woman under 30 in good health. Both conserved end residues are part of each CDR3. Fields, in order: CDR3 protein, CDR3 DNA, J gene, clone size, D gene, V gene. A D gene is named only where the DNA matches it firmly. A row's size may be missing; if present it is once, few, many or a size class.

CDR3: CASSDQGTDTQYF
DNA: TGTGCCAGCAGCGATCAGGGGACAGATACGCAGTATTTT
J: TRBJ2-3
size: -
D: -
V: TRBV7-2

CDR3: CAISVLMGQIDTQYF
DNA: TGTGCCATCAGTGTCCTCATGGGACAGATAGATACGCAGTATTTT
J: TRBJ2-3
size: -
D: TRBD1
V: TRBV10-3

CDR3: CAISERLEQFF
DNA: TGTGCCATCAGTGAGCGCCTAGAGCAGTTCTTC
J: TRBJ2-1
size: many
D: -
V: TRBV10-3

CDR3: CASSPGTAETQYF
DNA: TGTGCCAGCAGCCCCGGGACAGCAGAGACCCAGTACTTC
J: TRBJ2-5
size: few
D: TRBD1
V: TRBV9

CDR3: CASSESVQGADTEAFF
DNA: TGTGCCAGCAGCGAAAGCGTCCAGGGCGCGGACACTGAAGCTTTCTTT
J: TRBJ1-1
size: few
D: -
V: TRBV7-8

CDR3: CASSVDSNTEAFF
DNA: TGTGCCAGCAGCGTCGACTCGAACACTGAAGCTTTCTTT
J: TRBJ1-1
size: few
D: -
V: TRBV7-9

CDR3: CASSLTGIEEKLFF
DNA: TGTGCCAGCAGTCTTACAGGGATTGAAGAAAAACTGTTTTTT
J: TRBJ1-4
size: -
D: -
V: TRBV6-5

CDR3: CASSLRGNYGYTF
DNA: TGTGCCAGCAGTTTACGGGGGAACTATGGCTACACCTTC
J: TRBJ1-2
size: -
D: -
V: TRBV28

CDR3: CATGGLQGDYGYTF
DNA: TGTGCCACCGGGGGACTTCAGGGTGACTATGGCTACACCTTC
J: TRBJ1-2
size: few
D: -
V: TRBV10-3

CDR3: CASSPGTSGRAFVEQFF
DNA: TGCGCCAGCAGCCCGGGGACTAGCGGGAGGGCCTTCGTTGAGCAGTTCTTC
J: TRBJ2-1
size: few
D: TRBD2
V: TRBV5-1

CDR3: CASSYSNNRVGRQYF
DNA: TGTGCCAGCAGTTACTCGAACAACAGGGTAGGAAGGCAGTACTTC
J: TRBJ2-7
size: -
D: -
V: TRBV6-5

CDR3: CASRSYQTSGELGYTF
DNA: TGTGCAAGTCGCTCCTACCAGACTTCAGGTGAACTGGGCTACACCTTC
J: TRBJ1-2
size: -
D: -
V: TRBV12-2

CDR3: CASSQEPRNRASRNNEQFF
DNA: TGCGCCAGCAGCCAAGAACCCCGAAACAGGGCGTCACGAAACAATGAGCAGTTCTTC
J: TRBJ2-1
size: few
D: -
V: TRBV4-3

CDR3: CASSLALGEITYEQYF
DNA: TGTGCCAGCAGCTTAGCTCTTGGCGAAATTACCTACGAGCAGTACTTC
J: TRBJ2-7
size: few
D: -
V: TRBV7-2

CDR3: CARGSACADTQYF
DNA: TGTGCTAGGGGCAGTGCTTGCGCGGATACGCAGTATTTT
J: TRBJ2-3
size: few
D: -
V: TRBV12-5

CDR3: CASSVLRDSYEQYF
DNA: TGTGCCAGTAGTGTGCTCCGGGACAGCTACGAGCAGTACTTC
J: TRBJ2-7
size: few
D: TRBD1
V: TRBV19

CDR3: CASSPQLDNTDTQYF
DNA: TGTGCCAGCTCACCACAGTTGGACAACACAGATACGCAGTATTTT
J: TRBJ2-3
size: few
D: -
V: TRBV18

CDR3: CASSLVQGSNEKLFF
DNA: TGTGCCAGCAGCTTAGTCCAGGGAAGTAATGAAAAACTGTTTTTT
J: TRBJ1-4
size: few
D: -
V: TRBV7-9

CDR3: CASSHGEGAGTGGETQYF
DNA: TGTGCCAGCAGCCACGGGGAGGGGGCCGGGACAGGGGGAGAGACCCAGTACTTC
J: TRBJ2-5
size: -
D: TRBD1
V: TRBV4-2

CDR3: CASSQTSGRQQETQYF
DNA: TGTGCCAGCAGCCAAACTAGCGGGAGACAACAAGAGACCCAGTACTTC
J: TRBJ2-5
size: -
D: TRBD2
V: TRBV14

CDR3: CASGTSGRYEQYF
DNA: TGTGCCAGCGGAACTAGCGGGAGATACGAGCAGTACTTC
J: TRBJ2-7
size: few
D: TRBD2
V: TRBV5-4

CDR3: CASSLLGLNYNEQFF
DNA: TGTGCCAGCAGCTTACTAGGGTTGAATTACAATGAGCAGTTCTTC
J: TRBJ2-1
size: -
D: -
V: TRBV11-2

CDR3: CASTIRDRGETQYF
DNA: TGTGCCAGCACAATCCGGGACAGGGGAGAGACCCAGTACTTC
J: TRBJ2-5
size: few
D: TRBD1
V: TRBV28

CDR3: CSTGTDDREFSGNTIYF
DNA: TGCAGCACCGGAACAGACGACAGGGAATTCTCTGGAAACACCATATATTTT
J: TRBJ1-3
size: -
D: TRBD1
V: TRBV29-1

CDR3: CASSLGGGAYEQYF
DNA: TGTGCCAGCAGCTTAGGAGGCGGCGCCTACGAGCAGTACTTC
J: TRBJ2-7
size: few
D: -
V: TRBV7-9

CDR3: CASSYSVLSGANVLTF
DNA: TGTGCCAGCAGTTACTCGGTCCTCTCTGGGGCCAACGTCCTGACTTTC
J: TRBJ2-6
size: few
D: -
V: TRBV6-6

CDR3: CASRIPSYGYTF
DNA: TGTGCCAGCAGAATCCCCTCCTATGGCTACACCTTC
J: TRBJ1-2
size: -
D: -
V: TRBV28

CDR3: CASSFRTSPDTQYF
DNA: TGTGCCAGCAGCTTCCGGACTAGCCCAGATACGCAGTATTTT
J: TRBJ2-3
size: -
D: TRBD2
V: TRBV11-2

CDR3: CASSLQGYNEQFF
DNA: TGCGCCAGCAGTCTACAGGGGTACAATGAGCAGTTCTTC
J: TRBJ2-1
size: few
D: TRBD1
V: TRBV23-1

CDR3: CASSPRQSSGYTF
DNA: TGTGCCAGCAGCCCAAGACAGTCATCTGGCTACACCTTC
J: TRBJ1-2
size: -
D: -
V: TRBV11-2

CDR3: CASSLIAGGINEQFF
DNA: TGTGCCAGCAGCTTAATAGCGGGAGGTATCAATGAGCAGTTCTTC
J: TRBJ2-1
size: -
D: TRBD2
V: TRBV7-9

CDR3: CASSPPYGTVYEQYF
DNA: TGTGCCAGCAGCCCACCATATGGGACAGTCTACGAGCAGTACTTC
J: TRBJ2-7
size: -
D: TRBD1
V: TRBV7-2

CDR3: CASSVANQGLAFF
DNA: TGTGCCAGCAGCGTAGCTAACCAGGGACTAGCTTTCTTT
J: TRBJ1-1
size: once
D: -
V: TRBV9

CDR3: CASILIYNEQFF
DNA: TGTGCCAGCATTCTCATATACAATGAGCAGTTCTTC
J: TRBJ2-1
size: few
D: -
V: TRBV2

CDR3: CASSKVVDTEAFF
DNA: TGTGCCAGTAGTAAGGTAGTGGACACTGAAGCTTTCTTT
J: TRBJ1-1
size: few
D: -
V: TRBV19

CDR3: CASSVAAGREAFF
DNA: TGTGCCAGCAGCGTTGCCGCCGGCCGAGAAGCTTTCTTT
J: TRBJ1-1
size: -
D: -
V: TRBV9

CDR3: CASSSRIPLGYEQYF
DNA: TGTGCCAGCAGCTCCCGGATACCCCTGGGGTACGAGCAGTACTTC
J: TRBJ2-7
size: few
D: -
V: TRBV5-6

CDR3: CASSQETAGLAGYEQYF
DNA: TGCGCCAGCAGCCAAGAAACCGCGGGACTAGCGGGATACGAGCAGTACTTC
J: TRBJ2-7
size: few
D: TRBD2
V: TRBV4-1